This is a list of T cell receptor beta chains from one sample in a study of OX40 agonist ivuxolimab in advanced cancers. TCRdb's copy holds only in-frame clones and misses some; the assay was immunoSEQ multiplex PCR. The repertoire holds around 150,000 clones, with 94% as singletons. Source: CD4+ or CD8+ T cells sorted from blood, taken in a trial of the OX40 agonist ivuxolimab. The source is an adult with an advanced solid tumor such as melanoma, head and neck, liver or kidney cancer. The CDR3 runs from the conserved cysteine through the conserved F or W. Fields, in order: CDR3 length, V gene, J gene, clone size, D gene, CDR3 DNA, CDR3 protein. D genes are given only for firm matches. Only part of the rows carry a size: once, few, many, or a class if the clone is expanded.

cdr3_length: 16
v_call: TRBV11-2
j_call: TRBJ1-4
clone_size: .
d_call: .
cdr3_nt: TGTGCCAGCAGCTTAGAACGGGCGGGAGGGAATGAAAAACTGTTTTTT
cdr3_aa: CASSLERAGGNEKLFF

cdr3_length: 14
v_call: TRBV4-3
j_call: TRBJ2-7
clone_size: .
d_call: .
cdr3_nt: TGCGCCAGCAGCCAAGTCGGCAGCGGCGGAGAGCAGTACTTC
cdr3_aa: CASSQVGSGGEQYF

cdr3_length: 12
v_call: TRBV5-1
j_call: TRBJ1-1
clone_size: .
d_call: .
cdr3_nt: TGCGCCAGCAGCTTGGATACATCTGAAGCTTTCTTT
cdr3_aa: CASSLDTSEAFF

cdr3_length: 13
v_call: TRBV29-1
j_call: TRBJ1-4
clone_size: once
d_call: .
cdr3_nt: TGCGGAGCTATCGGGGGCACGAATGAAAAACTGTTTTTT
cdr3_aa: CGAIGGTNEKLFF

cdr3_length: 15
v_call: TRBV15
j_call: TRBJ2-7
clone_size: .
d_call: TRBD2
cdr3_nt: TGTGCCACCAGCAGAGTGCGGGGGGATTCCTACGAGCAGTACTTC
cdr3_aa: CATSRVRGDSYEQYF

cdr3_length: 13
v_call: TRBV10-1
j_call: TRBJ2-1
clone_size: .
d_call: TRBD1
cdr3_nt: TGCGCCAGCAGTGAGGGGACAGGTCGGGGGCAGTTCTTC
cdr3_aa: CASSEGTGRGQFF

cdr3_length: 20
v_call: TRBV18
j_call: TRBJ1-1
clone_size: .
d_call: .
cdr3_nt: TGTGCCAGTTCACTCATGAGCGGGGGACTGCTCCTGAATTTGAACACTGAAGCTTTCTTT
cdr3_aa: CASSLMSGGLLLNLNTEAFF

cdr3_length: 16
v_call: TRBV7-9
j_call: TRBJ1-2
clone_size: .
d_call: .
cdr3_nt: TGTGCCAGCAGCTTATACCCCAGCTTCACTAACTATGGCTACACCTTC
cdr3_aa: CASSLYPSFTNYGYTF

cdr3_length: 14
v_call: TRBV5-5
j_call: TRBJ1-2
clone_size: .
d_call: .
cdr3_nt: TGTGCCAGCAGCTTTCCCGGGGCCGGCTATGGCTACACCTTC
cdr3_aa: CASSFPGAGYGYTF

cdr3_length: 16
v_call: TRBV9
j_call: TRBJ2-7
clone_size: .
d_call: .
cdr3_nt: TGTGCCAGCAGCGTAGATCAGATTTCCCATTCTAAGGAGCAGTACTTC
cdr3_aa: CASSVDQISHSKEQYF

cdr3_length: 15
v_call: TRBV4-3
j_call: TRBJ2-7
clone_size: once
d_call: .
cdr3_nt: TGCGCCAGCAGCCAAGACCCCTCGGCTTCCTACGAGCAGTACTTC
cdr3_aa: CASSQDPSASYEQYF

cdr3_length: 14
v_call: TRBV19
j_call: TRBJ2-7
clone_size: .
d_call: TRBD1
cdr3_nt: TGTGCCAGTAGCCAGACAGGGAACCCCTACGAGCAGTACTTC
cdr3_aa: CASSQTGNPYEQYF

cdr3_length: 14
v_call: TRBV7-8
j_call: TRBJ2-3
clone_size: .
d_call: .
cdr3_nt: TGTGCCAGCAGCTTAGTTACAGGACCTAATACGCAGTATTTT
cdr3_aa: CASSLVTGPNTQYF

cdr3_length: 14
v_call: TRBV5-4
j_call: TRBJ1-1
clone_size: .
d_call: .
cdr3_nt: TGTGCCAGCAGCCCGGAGGCGTTTCGCACTGAAGCTTTCTTT
cdr3_aa: CASSPEAFRTEAFF

cdr3_length: 14
v_call: TRBV19
j_call: TRBJ2-1
clone_size: .
d_call: .
cdr3_nt: TGTGCCGCCAATAGGGGAAGCTCCTACAATGAGCAGTTCTTC
cdr3_aa: CAANRGSSYNEQFF

cdr3_length: 15
v_call: TRBV4-1
j_call: TRBJ1-1
clone_size: .
d_call: .
cdr3_nt: TGCGCCAGCAGCCACCGACCGGAGCCGAACACTGAAGCTTTCTTT
cdr3_aa: CASSHRPEPNTEAFF

cdr3_length: 16
v_call: TRBV5-4
j_call: TRBJ1-6
clone_size: .
d_call: .
cdr3_nt: TGTGCCAGCAGCTTCGGACACCCGGGGGTGAATTCACCCCTCCACTTT
cdr3_aa: CASSFGHPGVNSPLHF

cdr3_length: 15
v_call: TRBV6-5
j_call: TRBJ2-7
clone_size: .
d_call: .
cdr3_nt: TGTGCCAGCAGACGCCTTGCGACAGGACCCTACGAGCAGTACTTC
cdr3_aa: CASRRLATGPYEQYF

cdr3_length: 13
v_call: TRBV5-1
j_call: TRBJ2-1
clone_size: .
d_call: .
cdr3_nt: TGCGCCAGCAGCTTCCCTAGCAACCATGAGCAGTTCTTC
cdr3_aa: CASSFPSNHEQFF

cdr3_length: 13
v_call: TRBV11-3
j_call: TRBJ2-5
clone_size: .
d_call: TRBD2
cdr3_nt: TGTGCCAGCAGCTTACTGGGGGAGGGGACCCAGTACTTC
cdr3_aa: CASSLLGEGTQYF